The 24 T cell receptor beta chains given below trace back to one sample, sequenced in a study of cytomegalovirus exposure and HLA in healthy donors. Researchers ran the PCR with 60 Vbeta and 13 Jbeta primers. The method was immunoSEQ multiplex PCR; TCRdb's version includes in-frame clones alone and lacks a portion of them. The sample lists 170,000 or so clones, over 70% occurring once. The sample comprised PBMCs. These receptors all come from a woman in her 50s in good health and CMV-seropositive.

The J gene is TRBJ2-7, the V gene TRBV5-1, with D perhaps matching TRBD2 (6 bases). This CDR3 spans 15 amino acids. V shed 7 bases and J shed 6 bases, with 23 bases lying between them. CDR1 and CDR2 (germline): SGHRS, YFSETQ. The CDR3 DNA reads as TGCGCCAGCGGCCAGGGACCAGGACTACCGGGCGAGCAGTACTTC. This codes for CASGQGPGLPGEQYF.

The gene calls are TRBV2 and TRBJ1-2, with 9 bases lining up with TRBD1. The CDR3 is 13 residues long. CDR1 is SNHLY and CDR2 is FYNNEI in the germline V gene. Trimming at V came to 4 bases and at J to 6 bases, leaving 3 bases not matched to a gene. The CDR3 nucleotides are TGTGCCAGCAGTGGGGACAGGGTCGATGGCTACACCTTC. Translating it yields CASSGDRVDGYTF.

Details on this clone: The sample carries other DNA sequences with the same CDR3. The chain uses TRBV10-3 and TRBJ1-3; no clear D gene. The V end was cut by 10 bases, the J end by 0 bases, with 13 bases between. Germline assignment: CDR1 ENHRY and CDR2 SYGVKD. The CDR3 runs 14 residues. The CDR3: CATRRGDSGNTIYF. CDR3 DNA sequence: TGTGCCACCCGGCGGGGAGACTCTGGAAACACCATATATTTT.

The chain recombines TRBV6-6 with TRBJ2-1, with 11 bases that match TRBD2. Germline V CDR1 and CDR2: MNHNY, SVGAGI (reference sequence). V dropped 6 bases and J dropped 7; count of bases not matched to a gene: 11. The CDR3 has 16 amino acids. CDR3 DNA: TGTGCCAGCAGGCGCCGCGGGACTAGCGGTCTGAATGAGCAGTTCTTC. Protein sequence: CASRRRGTSGLNEQFF.

V usage is TRBV7-2 and J usage is TRBJ2-3; 7 bases line up with TRBD2. The J segment lost 0 bases and the V segment lost 5 bases, leaving 11 bases of the junction unmatched. The CDR3 is 17 amino acids. CDR1 is SGHTA, CDR2 FQGNSA, per germline. The CDR3 bases are TGTGCCAGCAGCCCCCGCGAACTAGCGATGAGCACAGATACGCAGTATTTT. Its protein is CASSPRELAMSTDTQYF.

This clone was seen only a few times. The genes are TRBV19 and TRBJ1-1; possibly TRBD1 for D (5 bases). The CDR3 contains 17 residues. Germline CDR1 LNHDA, CDR2 SQIVND (reference sequence). V lost 10 bases, J lost 0 bases, and 24 bases lay in between. The chain's CDR3 is CATRDGLRERVNTEAFF. DNA of the CDR3: TGTGCCACTCGGGACGGATTGCGGGAACGGGTGAACACTGAAGCTTTCTTT.

A few counts support this clone. J is TRBJ1-1 and V is TRBV10-1; D perhaps matches TRBD1 (5 bases). Germline V gene data show CDR1 as WNHNN and CDR2 as SYGVQD (reference sequence). Between the trimmed V and J ends, which lost 8 bases and 8 bases, there was a span of 15 bases. The CDR3 runs 12 residues. The CDR3: CASVPRRGEAFF. For the CDR3, the DNA is TGCGCCAGCGTGCCCAGGCGGGGGGAAGCTTTCTTT.

The gene calls are TRBV5-1 and TRBJ2-3; D possibly corresponds to TRBD1 (5 bases). V shed 4 bases and J shed 0 bases, with 15 bases lying between them. This CDR3 region has 16 residues. Germline CDR1 is SGHRS and CDR2 is YFSETQ. The CDR3 is CASSPPETASTDTQYF. The CDR3 bases are TGCGCCAGCAGCCCCCCTGAGACAGCTAGCACAGATACGCAGTATTTT.

With respect to this clone: This sample includes further DNA sequences coding for the same CDR3. The chain employs TRBV10-3 and TRBJ2-5; 8 bases are a match to TRBD1. CDR1 and CDR2 (germline): ENHRY, SYGVKD. With V trimmed by 2 bases and J by 5 bases, 10 bases remained unmatched. The CDR3 has 16 amino acids. CDR3 DNA: TGTGCCATCAGTGAGGCCGGGACAGGTGGAGGGGAGACCCAGTACTTC. This codes for CAISEAGTGGGETQYF.

This clone has a handful of counts. The chain recombines TRBV28 with TRBJ1-3; no definite D call. The V gene lost 3 bases and the J gene lost 8 bases, with 5 bases spanning the gap. Germline V gives CDR1 MDHEN, CDR2 SYDVKM. The CDR3 length is 11 residues. CDR3 sequence (DNA): TGTGCCAGCAGTTTCCGAGACACCATATATTTT. Protein: CASSFRDTIYF.

The rearrangement links TRBV4-3 to TRBJ2-7; 7 nucleotides line up with TRBD1. Germline CDR1 and CDR2: LGHNA and YSLEER. With V trimmed by 0 bases and J by 4 bases, 6 bases remained unmatched. The CDR3 is 15 residues long. The CDR3 region has the DNA TGCGCCAGCAGCCAAGAAGGGGGCAAGGGGTACGAGCAGTACTTC. Translation: CASSQEGGKGYEQYF.

The genes are TRBV25-1 and TRBJ2-5; 7 bases line up with TRBD1. Germline loops: CDR1 MGHDK, CDR2 SYGVNS. CDR3 length: 15 residues. V gave up 1 base and J gave up 4 bases; unmatched junction bases: 6. The CDR3 loop reads CASSEWKGGGETQYF. CDR3 DNA: TGTGCCAGCAGTGAATGGAAAGGGGGCGGAGAGACCCAGTACTTC. Full variable domain (missing parts from reference TRBV25-1 and TRBJ2-5): EADIYQTPRYLVIGTGKKITLECSQTMGHDKMYWYQQDPGMELHLIHYSYGVNSTEKGDLSSESTVSRIRTEHFPLTLESARPSHTSQYLCASSEWKGGGETQYFGPGTRLLVL.

The rearrangement links TRBV9 to TRBJ2-3, with a tentative D call TRBD1 (5 bases). This CDR3 comprises 17 residues. V was pared by 0 bases and J by 2 bases, with 16 bases between. Germline CDR1 reads SGDLS; CDR2 reads YYNGEE. CDR3 nucleotide sequence: TGTGCCAGCAGCGTAGTCCCCACGGGCAGGGACACAGATACGCAGTATTTT. It yields the protein CASSVVPTGRDTDTQYF.

The rearrangement joins TRBV30 to TRBJ1-4; D is perhaps TRBD1 (5 bases). The CDR3 loop spans 13 amino acids. CDR1 and CDR2 from the germline V gene are GTSNPN and SVGIG (reference sequence). V was shortened by 4 bases and J by 2 bases, with 8 bases between the two germline ends. The CDR3 loop is CAWNWGTNEKLFF. The CDR3 DNA follows: TGTGCCTGGAACTGGGGCACTAATGAAAAACTGTTTTTT.

The chain carries TRBV5-1 and TRBJ2-2; 10 bases match TRBD1. The CDR3 is 17 residues long. Trimming cost V 0 bases and J 1 base; bases outside gene matches: 3. CDR1 is SGHRS, CDR2 YFSETQ, per germline. DNA of the CDR3: TGCGCCAGCAGCTTGGATCGGGACAGGGGGAACACCGGGGAGCTGTTTTTT. It specifies CASSLDRDRGNTGELFF.

This clone turned up a few times. The chain couples TRBV7-9 to TRBJ2-3; D possibly corresponds to TRBD1 (6 bases). Between the trimmed V and J ends, which lost 1 base and 6 bases, there was a span of 11 bases. The CDR3 contains 14 residues. The germline CDR1 and CDR2 sequences are SEHNR and FQNEAQ (reference sequence). Here the CDR3 DNA reads TGTGCCAGCAGCTTAGACAGGGCGATGGATACGCAGTATTTT. It specifies CASSLDRAMDTQYF.

V usage is TRBV7-9 and J usage is TRBJ2-7; 10 positions match TRBD2. The germline V gene has CDR1 SEHNR and CDR2 FQNEAQ (reference sequence). The CDR3 runs 17 residues. The V segment lost 1 base and the J segment 4 bases; nucleotides outside the gene matches: 10. In nucleotides, the CDR3 is TGTGCCAGCAGCTTAGGAGCCAGCGGGGGGGCTTCATACGAGCAGTACTTC. Its translation: CASSLGASGGASYEQYF.

As regards this clone: One junction end disagrees with the germline gene, perhaps due to a read error. The chain is built from TRBV5-1 and TRBJ1-1; a weak D match, TRBD1 (5 bases). This CDR3 contains 17 residues. In germline, CDR1 is SGHRS, CDR2 YFSETQ. CDR3 in DNA: TGCGCCAGCAGATTGGGACCCGAAACGGGGTCTCCCACTGAAGCTTTCTTT. This sequence encodes CASRLGPETGSPTEAFF. Together with reference TRBV5-1 and TRBJ1-1, the CDR3 gives the full variable domain: KAGVTQTPRYLIKTRGQQVTLSCSPISGHRSVSWYQQTPGQGLQFLFEYFSETQRNKGNFPGRFSGRQFSNSRSEMNVSTLELGDSALYLCASRLGPETGSPTEAFFGQGTRLTVV.

V and J are TRBV6-1 and TRBJ1-1; unclear D gene. V lost 3 bases and J 4 bases, leaving 9 bases between the germline ends. Germline values: CDR1 MNHNS, CDR2 SASEGT. The CDR3 length is 13 residues. The CDR3 loop is CASSDQSVTEAFF. As DNA, the CDR3 is TGTGCCAGCAGTGACCAATCGGTCACTGAAGCTTTCTTT.

The sample holds one count of this clone. V is TRBV7-3 and J is TRBJ1-1; D remains ambiguous. CDR3 size: 13 residues. CDR1 SGHTA and CDR2 FQGTGA come from the germline V gene. Between the trimmed V and J ends, which lost 3 bases and 1 base, there was a span of 6 bases. The CDR3 loop reads CASSFGGNTEAFF. CDR3 nucleotide sequence: TGTGCCAGCAGCTTCGGCGGGAACACTGAAGCTTTCTTT.

This chain links TRBV29-1 with TRBJ2-7, with 9 nucleotides matching TRBD1. This CDR3 contains 12 residues. Germline V gene sequence: CDR1 SQVTM, CDR2 ANQGSEA. V was clipped by 6 bases and J by 5 bases; unmatched bases: 5. DNA for the CDR3: TGCAGCGTAGGGACAGGGATCCACGAGCAGTACTTC. Its translation: CSVGTGIHEQYF.

The V and J genes are TRBV5-5 and TRBJ1-1; D remains ambiguous. Trimming took 2 bases from V and 3 from J, leaving 8 bases between them. The length of the CDR3 is 13 residues. The germline V gene encodes CDR1 SGHKS and CDR2 YYEKEE (reference sequence). As DNA, the CDR3 is TGTGCCAGCAGCTTTAATTTTGACACTGAAGCTTTCTTT. Translating gives CASSFNFDTEAFF.

Only one count was recorded for this clone. One end of the junction is discordant with germline, which a read error may explain. CDR3 region: CASSSTGGGNSQYF. In DNA, the CDR3 is TGCGCCAGCAGCTCTACAGGGGGCGGGAACAGTCAGTACTTC. The chain couples TRBV5-1 to TRBJ2-4; 9 bases line up with TRBD1. Germline V gene lookup returns CDR1 SGHRS and CDR2 YFSETQ. CDR3 length: 14 amino acids.

The chain joins TRBV19 to TRBJ1-5, with 11 bases matching TRBD1. This CDR3 has 15 residues. The V gene's germline CDR1 is LNHDA and CDR2 SQIVND (reference sequence). V lost 3 bases, J lost 7 bases, and 5 bases stayed unmatched. The CDR3 sequence is CASSMDRGLGQPQHF. The CDR3 DNA reads as TGTGCCAGTAGTATGGACAGGGGGCTAGGGCAGCCCCAGCATTTT.